This T cell receptor (beta chain) was captured in a study of shared clonotypes between healthy human individuals. The study, taken as a whole, reports: Sequencing depth was expected to influence donor clonotype sharing.

Germline-derived CDR1 and CDR2 are SGHDT and YYEEEE. V was pared by 3 bases and J by 4 bases, with 18 bases between. The CDR3 is 16 amino acids. A word on this clone: The antigen is not known.

Assay used: immunoSEQ multiplex PCR; TCRdb lists only in-frame clones, some missing. This sample has about 1 million clones, with about 75% found just once. The receptor's source is a man between 18 and 35 years old in good health. The chain employs TRBV5-6 and TRBJ2-3, with a possible D match to TRBD1 (6 bases). Source material: memory CD4+ T cells sorted from blood. Subset described: CD45RA-negative fraction. CDR3 loop: CASSSNRVFGADTQYF. As DNA, the CDR3 is TGTGCCAGCAGCTCTAACAGGGTATTTGGGGCAGATACGCAGTATTTT.